The rows below give T cell receptor beta chains drawn from one sample of a study of T cells in Graves' hyperthyroidism and ophthalmopathy. TCRdb analysed the multiplex PCR reads with MiXCR anew, one entry per CDR3 protein. The sample gives 530,000 or so distinct CDR3 sequences, roughly 46% of which show up once; approximately 8.4% is in the top ten. The sequencing input was peripheral blood or thyroid tissue (not recorded which). The receptor source for this set is a woman between 18 and 29 years old with Graves' hyperthyroidism. CDR3s leave out the opening cysteine and the closing phenylalanine or tryptophan.

v_call cdr3_length cdr3_aa
TRBV6-2/TRBV6-3 15 ASSYIPGQGPDVGYT
TRBV24-1 12 ATSDRTGKETQY
TRBV4-3 13 ASSQDSSGTDTQY
TRBV27 12 ASSPRGAGNTIY
TRBV2 10 AIPTGDYGYT
TRBV12-3/TRBV12-4 12 ASRDQGGGETQY
TRBV5-1 12 ASSLEAINTEAF
TRBV10-3 12 AIRRQGYTGELF
TRBV2 12 ASTPGTLNTEAF
TRBV20-1 11 SASSPERETQY
TRBV12-3/TRBV12-4 11 ASSLGRLEGRV
TRBV7-8 10 ASSLEFRPQH
TRBV7-7 16 ASSQTGGVKAGANVLT
TRBV2 13 ASTTRRGGRETQY
TRBV20-1 12 SATIAGLVETQY
TRBV4-2 13 ASSQEEGRGSPLH
TRBV18 12 ASSPPSVNTEAF
TRBV12-5 14 ASGLVLGGLLYEQY
TRBV10-3 12 AISDLAGDDTQY
TRBV12-3/TRBV12-4 12 ASSLAGDTHGYT
TRBV20-1 14 SASPETRGVTGELF
TRBV7-9 12 ASSSQGIGYEQY
TRBV29-1 11 SNLMGLTYGYT
TRBV7-2 10 ASSLEGRSQY
TRBV7-9 9 ASSFGDWQY
TRBV6-2/TRBV6-3 14 ASSYANGFPHETQY
TRBV5-8 11 ASSLSSEQPQH
TRBV15 13 ATSTDPGPKETQY
TRBV27 13 ASRSTGAQGYGYT
TRBV27 12 ASSGQGVQETQY
TRBV7-3 13 ASSLISGAYNEQF
TRBV9 10 ASSQGDGELF
TRBV29-1 12 SVEETGVGTEAF
TRBV24-1 12 ATSDSGGGPEAF
TRBV2 14 ASSLRLAGVTGELF